This T cell receptor beta chain was observed in a study of T cell responses to AZD1222 COVID-19 vaccine. General study results and limits: Nearly half of the spike-specific TCRs reportedly recognize variant regions that carry no mutations. Spike was spanned by vaccine-associated CD4 TCRs, with dominance at 160-218 and 743-854. It was only a handful of AZD1222 recipients who were seropositive at baseline. Females made up more of the donors, who were largely white British, and clonal diversity may have come out too low.

CDR3 size: 16 residues. After removal of 4 bases from V and 5 bases from J, the junction contained 9 bases not matched to a gene. The germline V gene has CDR1 KGHDR and CDR2 SFDVKD. Comments on this clone: Its antigen is as yet unknown.

The repertoire was sequenced with immunoSEQ multiplex PCR; TCRdb's copy has only in-frame clones and lacks some. Of roughly 150,000 clones detected, 70% to 90% appear once; the ten largest clones hold more than 3%. The TCR originated in an adult who received the AZD1222 COVID-19 vaccine. The gene calls are TRBV24-1 and TRBJ1-2; 10 bases agree with TRBD1. The sequencing here drew on peripheral blood, taken 28 days after the second AZD1222 dose. The CDR3 spells CATSDHPGQGPYGYTF. The CDR3 coding sequence is TGTGCCACCAGTGACCACCCGGGACAGGGGCCATATGGCTACACCTTC.